The 25 T cell receptor beta chains below all came from one sample that was sequenced in a study of radiation and T cells in renal cell carcinoma (dated by TCRdb to between 2020 and 2021). This specimen's time point label, interpreted: blood 4 weeks post-SBRT, at nephrectomy. The treatment or condition label of this sample denotes: 15 Gy SBRT to primary tumor, nephrectomy 4 weeks later. The method was the immunoSEQ multiplex PCR assay. Here the immuneACCESS table is served through TCRdb, limited to in-frame sequences with V and J called. Missing clones are a known gap in these copies; in checked studies unresolved V genes cover under half, and the rest lacks a known reason. The sample contains about 170,000 clones, 88% of them found a single time. Around 11% of the sample is in the top ten clones. The source was blood, collected from a patient whose treatment included radiotherapy and nephrectomy. Every receptor here comes from a woman between 45 and 60 years old with renal cell carcinoma.

This CDR3 reads CASSLDGRAFYEQYF. DNA of the CDR3: TGTGCCAGCAGCTTGGACGGGAGGGCCTTTTACGAGCAGTACTTC. V and J are TRBV5-4 and TRBJ2-7; 8 bases map to TRBD2. Germline CDR1 and CDR2: SGHNT and YYREEE (reference sequence). The CDR3 is 15 amino acids. With V trimmed by 0 bases and J by 4 bases, 6 bases remained unmatched. Using reference TRBV5-4 and TRBJ2-7 for the parts outside the CDR3, the full variable domain is ETGVTQSPTHLIKTRGQQVTLRCSSQSGHNTVSWYQQALGQGPQFIFQYYREEENGRGNFPPRFSGLQFPNYSSELNVNALELDDSALYLCASSLDGRAFYEQYFGPGTRLTVT.

This rearrangement joins TRBV15 to TRBJ2-4; D call uncertain. V lost 0 bases, J lost 11 bases, and 14 bases lay in between. The CDR3 runs to 14 residues. CDR1 and CDR2 (germline): LNHNV, YYDKDF (reference sequence). The CDR3 is CATSRDQVPSVQYF. CDR3 coding DNA: TGTGCCACCAGCAGAGATCAGGTACCCTCGGTTCAGTACTTC.

V usage is TRBV5-1 and J usage is TRBJ2-7; 9 nucleotides match TRBD1. The CDR3 has 14 amino acids. V lost 0 bases to trimming and J lost 7 bases; unmatched junction nucleotides: 5. Germline loops: CDR1 SGHRS, CDR2 YFSETQ. CDR3: CASSLATGGREQYF. In DNA form, the CDR3 reads TGCGCCAGCAGCTTGGCGACAGGGGGAAGGGAGCAGTACTTC.

The chain's CDR3 is CASTTPGLQGDYGYTF. The CDR3 nucleotides read TGTGCCAGTACGACTCCGGGCCTACAGGGAGATTATGGCTACACCTTC. V is TRBV19 and J is TRBJ1-2; tentatively, D is TRBD1 (6 bases). The V and J ends lost 7 bases and 5 bases respectively, with 23 bases between them. CDR1 and CDR2 from the germline V gene are LNHDA and SQIVND (reference sequence). CDR3 length equals 16 residues.

The rearrangement joins TRBV25-1 to TRBJ1-1; D may be TRBD1 (5 bases). The CDR3 length is 15 residues. Germline loops: CDR1 MGHDK, CDR2 SYGVNS. V was shortened by 1 base and J by 1 base, with 10 bases between the two germline ends. The CDR3 reads CASSEFKGPNTEAFF. DNA for the CDR3: TGTGCCAGCAGTGAATTTAAGGGACCGAACACTGAAGCTTTCTTT.

The V and J genes are TRBV19 and TRBJ1-5; D remains ambiguous. Germline lookup yields CDR1 LNHDA and CDR2 SQIVND (reference sequence). The CDR3 covers 14 residues. V was shortened by 3 bases and J by 3 bases, with 9 bases between the two germline ends. CDR3 sequence: CASSIRGVNQPQHF. CDR3 sequence (DNA): TGTGCCAGTAGTATCCGAGGTGTCAATCAGCCCCAGCATTTT.

The V gene is TRBV6-1, the J gene TRBJ2-3; 10 bases fit TRBD2. The CDR3 spans 15 residues. V lost 3 bases and J lost 5; bases outside the gene matches: 5. Per the germline V gene, CDR1 is MNHNS and CDR2 is SASEGT. CDR3 DNA sequence: TGTGCCAGCAGTGACAGCGGGGGGGCCGGAGATACGCAGTATTTT. This codes for CASSDSGGAGDTQYF.

The chain combines TRBV10-2 with TRBJ1-4; 8 positions match TRBD1. Germline V gene sequence: CDR1 WSHSY, CDR2 SAAADI. The length of the CDR3 is 14 residues. With V trimmed by 7 bases and J by 5 bases, 6 bases remained unmatched. Written as DNA, the CDR3 is TGCGCCAGCAATGACAGGGGTAGGAATGAAAAACTGTTTTTT. It translates to CASNDRGRNEKLFF.

V and J are TRBV29-1 and TRBJ1-2; D may be TRBD1 (5 bases). This CDR3 region has 16 residues. Germline CDR1 SQVTM, CDR2 ANQGSEA. The V end lost 0 bases, the J end lost 8 bases, and 22 bases lay between the germline ends. The CDR3 region is CSVEDSGGLLNRGYTF. CDR3 nucleotides: TGCAGCGTTGAAGATAGTGGGGGTCTTTTAAATAGAGGCTACACCTTC.

This chain links TRBV10-3 with TRBJ1-2, with 9 bases aligning to TRBD1. Trimming removed 2 bases from V and 6 bases from J; junction bases left unmatched: 19. The CDR3 loop spans 19 amino acids. Per the germline V gene, CDR1 is ENHRY and CDR2 is SYGVKD. The CDR3 is CAISEGPRFDRGRGNGYTF. The CDR3 bases are TGTGCCATCAGTGAGGGCCCCCGGTTCGACAGGGGGAGAGGTAATGGCTACACCTTC.

The V call is TRBV6-1, the J call TRBJ2-7, with D tentatively TRBD1 (6 bases). The CDR3 runs 14 residues. V lost 6 bases and J 2 bases, leaving 14 bases between the germline ends. Germline V gene lookup returns CDR1 MNHNS and CDR2 SASEGT. The CDR3 nucleotides read TGTGCCAGCAGCTCCGGGACAAGACCCTACGAGCAGTACTTC. Residues: CASSSGTRPYEQYF.

The V call is TRBV25-1, the J call TRBJ2-1; the match to TRBD2 covers 9 bases. V lost 4 bases to trimming and J lost 9 bases; unmatched junction nucleotides: 7. CDR1 and CDR2 from the germline V gene are MGHDK and SYGVNS. This CDR3 is 14 amino acids long. CDR3 residues: CASSVAGGLSEQFF. CDR3 nucleotide sequence: TGTGCCAGCAGTGTTGCGGGGGGGCTCAGTGAGCAGTTCTTC.

The chain carries TRBV19 and TRBJ1-2, with TRBD1 matching 7 bases. The junction had 7 bases not matched to a gene; V was cut back by 5 bases and J by 13 bases. CDR1 LNHDA and CDR2 SQIVND come from the germline V gene (reference sequence). The CDR3 spans 11 residues. The CDR3 protein is CASSHRDRRTF. In DNA form, the CDR3 reads TGTGCCAGTAGTCACCGGGACAGACGCACCTTC.

This clone was seen once. The gene calls are TRBV7-8 and TRBJ1-3; TRBD1 is a possible D gene (5 bases). The germline V gene encodes CDR1 SGHVS and CDR2 FQNEAQ. The CDR3 is made up of 16 amino acids. V lost 5 bases to trimming and J lost 4 bases, with 18 bases between them. CDR3 in amino acids: CASSLRDALSGNTIYF. CDR3 DNA: TGTGCCAGCAGCCTGAGGGACGCGTTATCCGGAAACACCATATATTTT.

The chain has TRBV5-4 and TRBJ2-2; D gene uncertain. Germline-derived CDR1 and CDR2 are SGHNT and YYREEE (reference sequence). This CDR3 spans 13 amino acids. Trimming took off 5 bases at V and 6 bases at J, with 11 bases between the two ends. As DNA, the CDR3 is TGTGCCAGCAGTTTCACGGGCCCCGGGGAGCTGTTTTTT. It translates to CASSFTGPGELFF.

On this clone itself: Other nucleotide sequences from this sample produce the same CDR3. V and J are TRBV9 and TRBJ2-7; D possibly corresponds to TRBD2 (5 bases). Germline CDR1 and CDR2: SGDLS and YYNGEE. The CDR3 runs to 14 residues. Between the trimmed V and J ends, which lost 0 bases and 5 bases, there was a span of 12 bases. CDR3 region: CASSVGPEGHEQYF. The CDR3 DNA sequence: TGTGCCAGCAGCGTAGGTCCAGAGGGCCACGAGCAGTACTTC.

The V call is TRBV9, the J call TRBJ2-1; possibly TRBD2 for D (6 bases). The CDR3 runs to 15 residues. V was cut by 1 base and J by 9 bases, with 17 bases left in between. Germline V lookup: CDR1 SGDLS, CDR2 YYNGEE. In DNA, the CDR3 is TGTGCCAGCAGCGTATTGGGGAGGTCCGGGGGTGAGCAGTTCTTC. Protein sequence: CASSVLGRSGGEQFF.

The rearrangement joins TRBV30 to TRBJ2-1, with 10 positions matching TRBD2. V was pared by 3 bases and J by 8 bases, with 7 bases of the junction left unmatched. The CDR3 contains 14 residues. Germline-derived CDR1 and CDR2 are GTSNPN and SVGIG (reference sequence). CDR3 sequence: CAWRSPSGGYEQFF. DNA of the CDR3: TGTGCCTGGAGGTCCCCTAGCGGGGGCTATGAGCAGTTCTTC.

The CDR3 DNA is TGTGCCAGCAGTGCAACCAGAACCGGGACAGGTTCTGGAAACACCATATATTTT. Translation gives CASSATRTGTGSGNTIYF. V and J are TRBV6-1 and TRBJ1-3, with 8 bases identical to TRBD1. The CDR3 runs 18 residues. Germline loops: CDR1 MNHNS, CDR2 SASEGT. V lost 4 bases to trimming and J lost 1 base; unmatched junction nucleotides: 12.

The chain joins TRBV5-5 to TRBJ2-1; TRBD1 matches 8 bases. The V gene end was trimmed by 3 bases and the J gene end by 3 bases; junction bases not matched to a gene: 5. Per germline, CDR1 SGHKS and CDR2 YYEKEE (reference sequence). The CDR3 covers 15 residues. CDR3 region: CASSSIGQGYNEQFF. The CDR3 DNA follows: TGTGCCAGCAGCTCAATCGGACAGGGCTACAATGAGCAGTTCTTC. The whole variable domain, remainder taken from reference TRBV5-5 and TRBJ2-1, is DAGVTQSPTHLIKTRGQQVTLRCSPISGHKSVSWYQQVLGQGPQFIFQYYEKEERGRGNFPDRFSARQFPNYSSELNVNALLLGDSALYLCASSSIGQGYNEQFFGPGTRLTVL.

The genes are TRBV18 and TRBJ1-4; no reliable D call. Trimming left V 5 bases short and J 8 bases short, with 12 bases between. From germline, CDR1 is KGHSH and CDR2 LQKENI. This CDR3 contains 13 residues. CDR3 in amino acids: CASSAEIEEKLFF. As DNA, the CDR3 is TGTGCCAGCTCAGCCGAGATAGAAGAAAAACTGTTTTTT.

V is TRBV19 and J is TRBJ2-1; D might be TRBD2 (5 bases). This CDR3 comprises 15 residues. Trimming removed 0 bases from V and 8 bases from J, with 14 bases in between. The germline V gene has CDR1 LNHDA and CDR2 SQIVND (reference sequence). The CDR3 DNA is TGTGCCAGTAGTATAGATCAACGCAGCGGCTATGAGCAGTTCTTC. Protein: CASSIDQRSGYEQFF.

This clone occurred a few times. This rearrangement joins TRBV4-3 to TRBJ2-7; weak D call: TRBD2 (5 bases). Trimming removed 1 base from V and 2 bases from J, with 12 bases in between. This CDR3 has 15 amino acids. Germline V CDR1 and CDR2: LGHNA, YSLEER. The CDR3, as DNA: TGCGCCAGCAGCCAAGCACTAGTAGGCACCTACGAGCAGTACTTC. Translating gives CASSQALVGTYEQYF.

This rearrangement joins TRBV9 to TRBJ2-3, with TRBD2 identical over 7 bases. V shed 6 bases and J 2 bases; nucleotides not matched to a gene: 6. The V gene's germline CDR1 is SGDLS and CDR2 YYNGEE. The CDR3 consists of 14 residues. CDR3 loop: CASTSGLHTDTQYF. In DNA form, the CDR3 reads TGTGCCAGCACCTCGGGACTACACACAGATACGCAGTATTTT.

V gene TRBV9 combines with J gene TRBJ1-2; D is perhaps TRBD1 (6 bases). In germline, CDR1 is SGDLS, CDR2 YYNGEE. The CDR3 is 14 amino acids. V lost 4 bases to trimming and J lost 4 bases, with 14 bases between them. The DNA of the CDR3 is TGTGCCAGCAGCACAAGGACAGTTCCCTATGGCTACACCTTC. Its translation is CASSTRTVPYGYTF.